The T cell receptor (beta chain) under discussion was sequenced for a study of shared clonotypes between healthy human individuals. Produced via immunoSEQ multiplex PCR; TCRdb's table is partial and in-frame only. The sample carries under 1,100,000 clones, around 76% recorded once. V trimming: 5 bases; J trimming: 0 bases; junction bases outside the gene matches: 11. Germline V gene lookup returns CDR1 SEHNR and CDR2 FQNEAQ (reference sequence). The CDR3 is made up of 18 amino acids. Sequencing input: memory CD4+ T cells sorted from blood. Subset noted: CD45RA-negative fraction. The V gene is TRBV7-9, the J gene TRBJ2-7, with 12 bases matching TRBD2. The TCR comes from a young man in good health. CDR3: CASSHGLAGSKSSYEQYF. CDR3 coding DNA: TGTGCCAGCAGCCACGGACTAGCGGGATCCAAGAGCTCCTACGAGCAGTACTTC.